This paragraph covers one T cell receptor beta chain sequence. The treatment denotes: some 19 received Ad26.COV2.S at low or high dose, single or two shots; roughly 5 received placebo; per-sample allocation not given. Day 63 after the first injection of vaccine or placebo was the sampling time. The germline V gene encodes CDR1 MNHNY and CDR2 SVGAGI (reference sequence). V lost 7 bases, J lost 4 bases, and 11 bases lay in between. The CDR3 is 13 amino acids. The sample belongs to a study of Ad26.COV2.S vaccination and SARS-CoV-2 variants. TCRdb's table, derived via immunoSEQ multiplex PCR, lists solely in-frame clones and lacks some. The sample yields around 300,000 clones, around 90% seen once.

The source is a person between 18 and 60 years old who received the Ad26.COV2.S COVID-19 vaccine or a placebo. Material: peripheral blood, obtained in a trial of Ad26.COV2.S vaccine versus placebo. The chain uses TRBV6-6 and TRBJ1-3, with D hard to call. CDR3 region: CASKSVKGNTIYF. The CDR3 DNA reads TGTGCCAGCAAATCGGTCAAGGGAAACACCATATATTTT.